This T cell receptor (beta chain) stems from a study of human T cells and chemical hapten exposure (TCRdb year 2021). Broadly, across the study: Libraries were combined into a pool for sequencing, and differences in TCR yield between samples came mainly from small differences in library volumes within the pool. In alopecia patients, the study followed how the peripheral blood TCR repertoire changed in vivo over primary and secondary sensitization to diphenylcyclopropenone (DPC), a hapten.

Findings and caveats that apply to the study as a whole: The number of TCRs above 1 in 1000 frequency did not change with DPC sensitization; there was no evidence of global repertoire structure alterations. Repeated subsampling changed both the strength of the expansion versus patch-test correlation and the threshold at which that correlation became significant.

As encoded in the germline V gene, CDR1 is SGHDT while CDR2 is YYEEEE. Trimming takes 3 bases from V and 0 bases from J, and the germline ends sit 10 bases apart. The CDR3 spans 14 residues, from the cysteine through the phenylalanine. Of all the DNA, just the CDR3 is kept, 42 bases in frame from base 1. Total RNA was extracted from unfractionated whole blood that had been collected in Tempus Blood RNA tubes. Roughly five healthy volunteers were used as TCR sequencing controls and were bled at day 0, 2 weeks and 6 weeks. During library preparation, unique molecular identifiers were attached to individual cDNA molecules so that TCRs could be counted in a quantitative, reproducible way. Both TCR alpha and TCR beta chains were sequenced from each blood RNA sample. As for how the authors treated the data: A median of approximately 96,000 TCRs per sample was observed, with a range of roughly 20,000 to 750,000. The Decombinator software suite was used to annotate the V, J and CDR3 of the TCR reads. Every sample was subsampled to the same number of TCRs (28,000) for the PS versus PT1 abundance plots. TCRs were defined as expanded if absent before sensitization and observed at least eight times at the 2-week time point. TCRdb redid the processing of the public reads, applying fastp at Q25 and MiXCR, and retained in-frame beta chains. All rows with the same CDR3 protein become a single entry with the most common DNA and genes. Clone size and V and J calls follow TCRdb, not the original study. This sample is represented by around 120,000 distinct CDR3 sequences; over 7% of them were singletons. About 1.4% of the sample is held by the ten biggest clonotypes.

This clonotype has at least ten counts. Its target antigen remains unknown. Base-call qualities are not available, and no considerably larger clone is one nucleotide away. The V and J segments used are TRBV5-6 and TRBJ2-7; a confident D gene designation cannot be given. This TCR came from a human donor in good health. Some clones in this sample may be carry-over from other donors' samples. Donor details come from another sample of the same person, matched by shared clones. The sequenced sample consisted of whole blood. DNA sequence: TGTGCCAGCAGCTGGGTGGATAGCTCCTACGAGCAGTACTTC. Protein translation: CASSWVDSSYEQYF.